This T cell receptor (beta chain) was documented in a study of response to subunit inactivated influenza vaccine. TCRdb re-called the RT-PCR reads with MiXCR, one entry per CDR3 protein. Of fewer than 650,000 distinct CDR3 sequences in the sample, 10% to 15% were seen once. Concerning this clonotype: What it binds is unknown.

Findings and limits, study-wide: With each seasonal influenza vaccination, the authors suggested, few new T cells are recruited.

V shed 5 bases and J shed 7 bases, with 11 bases lying between them. This CDR3 is 12 amino acids long. The germline CDR1 and CDR2 sequences are SEHNR and FQNEAQ (reference sequence). The genes are TRBV7-9 and TRBJ1-1; D not certain. This sample comprised PBMCs from blood, obtained roughly 45 days after vaccination. The TCR was taken from a man between 50 and 59 years old who received an inactivated influenza vaccine. Written as DNA, the CDR3 is TGTGCCAGCAGCCAAATGGGTGTTGAAGCTTTCTTT. Translation: CASSQMGVEAFF.